The T cell receptor beta chain described here comes from a study of identical twins. The V end was cut by 4 bases, the J end by 6 bases, with 16 bases between. This CDR3 is 15 amino acids long. Germline V gene sequence: CDR1 SEHNR, CDR2 FQNEAQ (reference sequence). TCRdb itself ran the 5' RACE reads through MiXCR, one entry per CDR3 protein. The sample has under 350,000 distinct CDR3 sequences, less than 9.5% seen once. This clonotype was picked up a small number of times. This same sample was also part of a study on yellow fever vaccine responses in identical twins.

Input material: CD8+ T cells sorted from blood. This chain uses TRBV7-9 with TRBJ1-5; TRBD1 might be the D (6 bases). The clonotype comes from a woman aged 18-29 years in good health. The CDR3 nucleotides are TGTGCCAGCAGCTGGGGGGCCCAGGGGCCTCAGCCCCAGCATTTT. This translates into CASSWGAQGPQPQHF.